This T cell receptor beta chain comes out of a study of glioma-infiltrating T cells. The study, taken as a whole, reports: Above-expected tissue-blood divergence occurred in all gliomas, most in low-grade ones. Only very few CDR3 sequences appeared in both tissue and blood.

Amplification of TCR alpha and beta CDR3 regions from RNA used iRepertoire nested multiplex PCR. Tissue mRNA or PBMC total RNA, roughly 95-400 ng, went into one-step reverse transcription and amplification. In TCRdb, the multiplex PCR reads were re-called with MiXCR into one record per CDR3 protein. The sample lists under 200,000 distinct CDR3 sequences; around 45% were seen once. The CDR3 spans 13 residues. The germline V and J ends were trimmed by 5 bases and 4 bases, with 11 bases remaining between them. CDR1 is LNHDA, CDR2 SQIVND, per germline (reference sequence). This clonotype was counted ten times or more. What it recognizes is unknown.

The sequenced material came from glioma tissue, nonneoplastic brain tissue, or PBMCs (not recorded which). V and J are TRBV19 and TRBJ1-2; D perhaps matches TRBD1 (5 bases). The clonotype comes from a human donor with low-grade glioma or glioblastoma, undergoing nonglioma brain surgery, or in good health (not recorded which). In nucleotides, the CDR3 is TGTGCCAGTAGTGCTGACAGTAGCTATGGCTACACCTTC. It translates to CASSADSSYGYTF.